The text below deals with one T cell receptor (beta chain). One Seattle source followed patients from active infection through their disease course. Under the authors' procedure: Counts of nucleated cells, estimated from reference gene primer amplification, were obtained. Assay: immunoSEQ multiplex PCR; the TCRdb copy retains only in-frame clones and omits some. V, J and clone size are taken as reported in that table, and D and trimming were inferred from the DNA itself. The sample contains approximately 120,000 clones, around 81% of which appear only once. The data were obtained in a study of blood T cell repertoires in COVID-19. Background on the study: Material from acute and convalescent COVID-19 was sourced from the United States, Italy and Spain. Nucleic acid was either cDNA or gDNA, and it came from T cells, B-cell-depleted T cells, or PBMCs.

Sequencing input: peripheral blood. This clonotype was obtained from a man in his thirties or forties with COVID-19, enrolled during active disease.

Here the CDR3 reads CASSPVENYGYTF. The DNA for the CDR3 is TGCGCCAGCAGCCCGGTGGAGAACTATGGCTACACCTTC. The gene calls are TRBV5-1 and TRBJ1-2; no clear D. From germline, CDR1 is SGHRS and CDR2 YFSETQ. The CDR3 has 13 amino acids. The V end was cut by 4 bases, the J end by 2 bases, with 9 bases between. The full variable domain, completed using reference TRBV5-1 and TRBJ1-2, is KAGVTQTPRYLIKTRGQQVTLSCSPISGHRSVSWYQQTPGQGLQFLFEYFSETQRNKGNFPGRFSGRQFSNSRSEMNVSTLELGDSALYLCASSPVENYGYTFGSGTRLTVV.